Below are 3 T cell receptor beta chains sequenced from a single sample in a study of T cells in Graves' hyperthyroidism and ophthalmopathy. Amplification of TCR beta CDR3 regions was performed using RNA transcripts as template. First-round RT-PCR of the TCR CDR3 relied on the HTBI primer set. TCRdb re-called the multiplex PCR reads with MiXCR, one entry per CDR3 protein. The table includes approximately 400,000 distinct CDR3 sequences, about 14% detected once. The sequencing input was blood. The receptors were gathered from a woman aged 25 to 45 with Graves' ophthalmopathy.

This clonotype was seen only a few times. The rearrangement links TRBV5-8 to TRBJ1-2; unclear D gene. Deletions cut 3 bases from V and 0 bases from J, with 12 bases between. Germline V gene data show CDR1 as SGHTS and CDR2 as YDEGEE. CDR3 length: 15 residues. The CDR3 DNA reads TGTGCCAGCAGCTCCCCAGAGAGAGCTAACTATGGCTACACCTTC. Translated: CASSSPERANYGYTF.

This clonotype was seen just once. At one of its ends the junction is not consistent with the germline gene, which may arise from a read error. The CDR3 coding sequence is TGTGCCATCAGCCAAGGTCAGGGGGGCGGAAGAGATACGCAGTATTTT. This codes for CAISQGQGGGRDTQYF. The genes are TRBV4-2 and TRBJ2-3, with a weak D call TRBD1 (7 bases). Germline V gene data show CDR1 as LGHNA and CDR2 as YNFKEQ. The CDR3 sequence is 16 residues long.

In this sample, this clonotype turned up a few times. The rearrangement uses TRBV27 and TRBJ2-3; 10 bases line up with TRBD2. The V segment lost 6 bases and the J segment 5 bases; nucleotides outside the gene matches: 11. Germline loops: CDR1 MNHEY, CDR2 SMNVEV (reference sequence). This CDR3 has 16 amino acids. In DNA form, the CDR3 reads TGTGCCAGCAGCCCTATAGCGGGGGGAAGCCTAGATACGCAGTATTTT. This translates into CASSPIAGGSLDTQYF.